The 27 T cell receptor beta chains presented below share a single source sample, sequenced in a study of blood T cell repertoires in COVID-19. Repertoires were generated with immunoSEQ multiplex PCR, while TCRdb's copy carries only in-frame clones and drops some. Of under 60,000 clones listed, more than 75% were seen once; the top ten hold under 6.5%. The sample was peripheral blood. The receptors derive from a woman between 55 and 75 years old with COVID-19, enrolled during active disease.

V gene TRBV28 combines with J gene TRBJ2-7; D may be TRBD1 (6 bases). V lost 3 bases to trimming and J lost 3 bases, with 21 bases between them. From germline, CDR1 is MDHEN and CDR2 SYDVKM. The CDR3 sequence is 17 residues long. CDR3 residues: CASSLATGFTVFYEQYF. The CDR3 DNA sequence: TGTGCCAGCAGTTTGGCTACAGGGTTTACGGTTTTCTACGAGCAGTACTTC.

The rearrangement uses TRBV6-5 and TRBJ1-5; D may be TRBD1 (5 bases). This CDR3 is 15 amino acids long. Germline CDR1 and CDR2: MNHEY and SVGAGI. V was shortened by 5 bases and J by 6 bases, with 17 bases between the two germline ends. In DNA, the CDR3 is TGTGCCAGCAGTCCCCGGGGGGGGGTAGGTCAGCCCCAGCATTTT. Encoded protein: CASSPRGGVGQPQHF.

The gene calls are TRBV28 and TRBJ2-7, with 8 bases matching TRBD1. The length of the CDR3 is 16 residues. Germline trimming cut 2 bases from V and 4 bases from J; bases unmatched to any gene: 10. Germline values: CDR1 MDHEN, CDR2 SYDVKM. The CDR3 is CASSLPGGVLSYEQYF. CDR3 bases: TGTGCCAGCAGTTTACCAGGGGGCGTTCTGTCTTACGAGCAGTACTTC.

The V and J genes are TRBV3-1 (or the pseudogene TRBV3-2) and TRBJ1-2, with D perhaps matching TRBD1 (5 bases). Trimming stripped 5 bases from V and 4 bases from J, with 17 bases between. The germline CDR1 and CDR2 sequences are LGHDT and YNNKEL (reference sequence). This CDR3 region has 15 residues. This chain's CDR3 is CASSDPKFQGYGYTF. Written as DNA, the CDR3 is TGTGCCAGCAGCGACCCGAAATTCCAGGGCTATGGCTACACCTTC.

CDR3 nucleotide sequence: TGTGCCAGCAGTGACGTCTCGGGAAGGGTCAATGAGCAGTTCTTC. Translated: CASSDVSGRVNEQFF. V usage is TRBV6-4 and J usage is TRBJ2-1; possibly TRBD2 for D (5 bases). V lost 2 bases and J 6 bases, leaving 14 bases between the germline ends. The germline CDR1 and CDR2 sequences are MRHNA and SNTAGT. This CDR3 spans 15 amino acids.

The V and J genes are TRBV7-3 and TRBJ2-7, with 7 nucleotides matching TRBD2. Losses at the gene ends were 1 base for V and 0 bases for J; bases not matched to a gene: 9. The germline V gene encodes CDR1 SGHTA and CDR2 FQGTGA. The CDR3 is 17 amino acids. CDR3 sequence reads: CASSLMGGGSLSYEQYF. CDR3 DNA sequence: TGTGCCAGCAGCTTAATGGGCGGCGGGAGCCTCTCCTACGAGCAGTACTTC.

The V gene is TRBV4-1, the J gene TRBJ2-2, with 8 positions matching TRBD2. V shed 0 bases, J shed 3 bases, and the junction held 18 bases outside the gene matches. Germline lookup yields CDR1 MGHRA and CDR2 YSYEKL. The CDR3 has 21 amino acids. DNA for the CDR3: TGCGCCAGCAGCCAAGAGGACCCGTTTTTGTCGGGAGGGCATTACACCGGGGAGCTGTTTTTT. Amino acid sequence: CASSQEDPFLSGGHYTGELFF.

The chain has TRBV5-1 and TRBJ1-6, with D uncertain. Deletions cut 0 bases from V and 9 bases from J, with 16 bases between. CDR3 size: 16 residues. From germline, CDR1 is SGHRS and CDR2 YFSETQ. The CDR3 protein is CASSLDGRGYGSPLHF. As DNA, the CDR3 is TGCGCCAGCAGCTTGGACGGGAGAGGGTACGGTTCACCCCTCCACTTT. The full variable domain, with the rest looked up from reference TRBV5-1 and TRBJ1-6, is KAGVTQTPRYLIKTRGQQVTLSCSPISGHRSVSWYQQTPGQGLQFLFEYFSETQRNKGNFPGRFSGRQFSNSRSEMNVSTLELGDSALYLCASSLDGRGYGSPLHFGNGTRLTVT.

This chain connects TRBV11-3 to TRBJ1-1; D is unresolved. The V end lost 5 bases, the J end lost 0 bases, and 10 bases lay between the germline ends. The CDR3 spans 14 residues. Germline V gives CDR1 SGHNT, CDR2 YENEEA. The CDR3 nucleotides are TGTGCCAGCAGCCTAGGAGGGTTGAACACTGAAGCTTTCTTT. Translated: CASSLGGLNTEAFF.

The chain has TRBV2 and TRBJ1-1, with a possible D match to TRBD1 (5 bases). This CDR3 has 14 residues. V lost 1 base, J lost 1 base, and 7 bases lay in between. Germline lookup yields CDR1 SNHLY and CDR2 FYNNEI. The CDR3 DNA sequence: TGTGCCAGCAGTGAAGGACAGCCGAACACTGAAGCTTTCTTT. Protein sequence: CASSEGQPNTEAFF.

This clone came up a few times. The chain joins TRBV6-5 to TRBJ2-1, with 7 bases identical to TRBD2. V dropped 1 base and J dropped 6; count of bases not matched to a gene: 6. The CDR3 is 15 residues long. Germline CDR1 reads MNHEY; CDR2 reads SVGAGI. The CDR3 coding sequence is TGTGCCAGCAGTTACTTCCGCGGGGGACGCAATGAGCAGTTCTTC. Translated, it gives CASSYFRGGRNEQFF.

The J gene is TRBJ2-1, the V gene TRBV19; TRBD2 might be the D (6 bases). The CDR3 loop spans 15 amino acids. CDR1 is LNHDA, CDR2 SQIVND, per germline (reference sequence). V was shortened by 7 bases and J by 0 bases, with 13 bases between the two germline ends. CDR3 nucleotide sequence: TGTGCCAGTACTGTGTCCGGGAGCTCCTACAATGAGCAGTTCTTC. Encoded protein: CASTVSGSSYNEQFF.

The V call is TRBV27, the J call TRBJ1-2; 7 bases are a match to TRBD1. The CDR3 extends over 15 amino acids. J was trimmed by 2 bases and V by 1 base; bases with no gene match: 4. Germline-derived CDR1 and CDR2 are MNHEY and SMNVEV (reference sequence). Here the CDR3 DNA reads TGTGCCAGCAGTTTATTCCCCAGGGGGAACTATGGCTACACCTTC. Amino acid sequence: CASSLFPRGNYGYTF.

The chain carries TRBV28 and TRBJ1-1; TRBD1 agrees at 7 bases. J was trimmed by 0 bases and V by 4 bases; bases with no gene match: 2. This CDR3 is built from 14 residues. Germline lookup yields CDR1 MDHEN and CDR2 SYDVKM. The CDR3 DNA follows: TGTGCCAGCAGTTCGGGGACAGTGAACACTGAAGCTTTCTTT. Translation: CASSSGTVNTEAFF.

The V call is TRBV3-1 (or the pseudogene TRBV3-2), the J call TRBJ1-6; maybe TRBD1 (6 bases). Germline CDR1 reads LGHDT; CDR2 reads YNNKEL (reference sequence). Trimming pared 1 base from V and 7 bases from J, leaving 11 bases between. This CDR3 has 15 amino acids. CDR3 coding DNA: TGTGCCAGCAGCCAAGTCGGACAGTGGAATTCACCCCTCCACTTT. Translation: CASSQVGQWNSPLHF.

The chain employs TRBV18 and TRBJ1-2, with D possibly matching TRBD1 (5 bases). The V and J ends lost 1 base and 5 bases respectively, with 11 bases between them. This CDR3 has 14 residues. Germline values: CDR1 KGHSH, CDR2 LQKENI. The CDR3 DNA reads TGTGCCAGCTCACCACGGCAGGGCGAATATGGCTACACCTTC. Its translation is CASSPRQGEYGYTF.

The V call is TRBV5-1, the J call TRBJ2-7; 11 nucleotides agree with TRBD1. Per germline, CDR1 SGHRS and CDR2 YFSETQ. CDR3 length equals 15 residues. V lost 4 bases to trimming and J lost 5 bases; unmatched junction nucleotides: 8. In nucleotides, the CDR3 is TGCGCCAGCAGCCAAAGGGACAGGGGGGCCCACGAGCAGTACTTC. This gives the protein CASSQRDRGAHEQYF.

The chain carries TRBV28 and TRBJ2-7; TRBD1 matches at 12 bases. J gave up 6 bases and V 5 bases, and 11 bases lay outside the gene matches. The CDR3 is made up of 16 amino acids. In germline, CDR1 is MDHEN, CDR2 SYDVKM. In DNA, the CDR3 is TGTGCCAGCAGTCCCCAGGGCCGGGACAGGGGGCTCGAGCAGTACTTC. It codes for CASSPQGRDRGLEQYF.

This chain links TRBV5-1 with TRBJ2-3; possible D gene TRBD2, 6 bases. Germline V gives CDR1 SGHRS, CDR2 YFSETQ. The length of the CDR3 is 13 residues. Trimming removed 4 bases at V and 8 bases at J, with 14 bases between. This CDR3 reads CASSLAAGGTQYF. DNA of the CDR3: TGCGCCAGCAGCCTGGCAGCCGGGGGTACGCAGTATTTT.

This clone was detected a few times. This chain joins TRBV20-1 and TRBJ2-1; D may match TRBD1 or TRBD2 (9 bases each). The CDR3 is 24 amino acids. CDR1 DFQATT and CDR2 SNEGSKA come from the germline V gene (reference sequence). V gave up 3 bases and J gave up 2 bases, with 41 bases separating them. CDR3 residues: CSASRYRDRDLGGSSGEAYNEQFF. DNA of the CDR3: TGCAGTGCTAGTCGGTACCGGGACAGGGATCTTGGGGGATCTAGCGGGGAGGCCTACAATGAGCAGTTCTTC.

The rearrangement uses TRBV9 and TRBJ1-5; 7 positions match TRBD1. V lost 3 bases to trimming and J lost 0 bases; unmatched junction nucleotides: 3. Germline V gene sequence: CDR1 SGDLS, CDR2 YYNGEE. This CDR3 has 15 amino acids. Here the CDR3 DNA reads TGTGCCAGCAGCGATGGGACAGTTAGCAATCAGCCCCAGCATTTT. This encodes CASSDGTVSNQPQHF. The full variable domain, in which reference TRBV9 and TRBJ1-5 provide the parts outside the CDR3, is DSGVTQTPKHLITATGQRVTLRCSPRSGDLSVYWYQQSLDQGLQFLIQYYNGEERAKGNILERFSAQQFPDLHSELNLSSLELGDSALYFCASSDGTVSNQPQHFGDGTRLSIL.

The rearrangement joins TRBV30 to TRBJ2-2, with D possibly being TRBD2 (5 bases). The CDR3 contains 14 residues. The germline V gene has CDR1 GTSNPN and CDR2 SVGIG (reference sequence). V was trimmed by 5 bases and J by 5 bases, leaving 15 bases between them. The CDR3 DNA sequence: TGTGCCTGGTTCCCCGGACTGGGGACCGGGGAGCTGTTTTTT. It translates to CAWFPGLGTGELFF. The whole variable domain, remainder taken from reference TRBV30 and TRBJ2-2, is SQTIHQWPATLVQPVGSPLSLECTVEGTSNPNLYWYRQAAGRGLQLLFYSVGIGQISSEVPQNLSASRPQDRQFILSSKKLLLSDSGFYLCAWFPGLGTGELFFGEGSRLTVL.

The chain recombines TRBV18 with TRBJ1-1; a possible D gene is TRBD1 (5 bases). Germline CDR1 and CDR2: KGHSH and LQKENI. This CDR3 contains 14 residues. V was clipped by 3 bases and J by 1 base, with 9 bases between them. The CDR3 DNA is TGTGCCAGCTCACCGAAACAGGCGAACACTGAAGCTTTCTTT. Protein product: CASSPKQANTEAFF. Full variable domain (missing parts from reference TRBV18 and TRBJ1-1): NAGVMQNPRHLVRRRGQEARLRCSPMKGHSHVYWYRQLPEEGLKFMVYLQKENIIDESGMPKERFSAEFPKEGPSILRIQQVVRGDSAAYFCASSPKQANTEAFFGQGTRLTVV.

The V gene is TRBV21-1, the J gene TRBJ1-1. TRBV21-1 is tagged as a pseudogene. The CDR3 runs 15 residues. The CDR3 nucleotides read TGTGCCAGCAGCAGGGAGTTATCCGGGAACACTGAAGCTTTCTTT. Translating gives CASSRELSGNTEAFF.

This rearrangement joins TRBV18 to TRBJ1-1, with D unclear. The germline CDR1 and CDR2 sequences are KGHSH and LQKENI. This CDR3 is 16 amino acids long. Trimming pared 3 bases from V and 1 base from J, leaving 15 bases between. CDR3 residues: CASSPLTTVGNTEAFF. As DNA, the CDR3 is TGTGCCAGCTCACCCTTAACTACTGTGGGGAACACTGAAGCTTTCTTT. Full variable domain (missing parts from reference TRBV18 and TRBJ1-1): NAGVMQNPRHLVRRRGQEARLRCSPMKGHSHVYWYRQLPEEGLKFMVYLQKENIIDESGMPKERFSAEFPKEGPSILRIQQVVRGDSAAYFCASSPLTTVGNTEAFFGQGTRLTVV.

The chain employs TRBV9 and TRBJ1-1; the D is unclear. From germline, CDR1 is SGDLS and CDR2 YYNGEE. The CDR3 covers 13 residues. The V end was cut by 0 bases, the J end by 0 bases, with 3 bases between. The CDR3 sequence is CASSVELNTEAFF. In DNA, the CDR3 is TGTGCCAGCAGCGTAGAGCTGAACACTGAAGCTTTCTTT.

The rearrangement joins TRBV5-1 to TRBJ2-1; 12 positions match TRBD2. CDR1 is SGHRS, CDR2 YFSETQ, per germline. Trimming at V came to 4 bases and at J to 6 bases, leaving 5 bases not matched to a gene. This CDR3 is 15 amino acids long. The CDR3 region is CASSKTSGRSNEQFF. As DNA, the CDR3 is TGCGCCAGCAGCAAAACTAGCGGGAGGAGCAATGAGCAGTTCTTC.